The text below deals with one TCR beta chain. The target antigen is unknown. This entry is derived from a study of regulatory T cells in long-lasting Graves disease. The junction had 11 bases not matched to a gene; V was cut back by 5 bases and J by 2 bases. CDR3 length equals 18 residues. From germline, CDR1 is SGHTA and CDR2 FQGTGA. Study outcomes and limitations: Persistent-disease Graves' patients showed less TCR diversity than new cases. Among persistent patients, a larger number of public clonotypes were shared (around 3,000) than among newly diagnosed patients (about 950).

Regarding time point: newly diagnosed GD, antithyroid drugs for less than 3 months. PBMC-derived RNA was used for the TCR library. In Xi'an, China, an endocrinology department was the source of patients. CDR3-region Arm-PCR and iRepertoire HTBI primers produced the TCR beta libraries. TCRdb used MiXCR to reprocess the multiplex PCR reads, holding one entry per CDR3 protein. Of hundreds of thousands of distinct CDR3 sequences listed, roughly 15% are singletons. These data are also associated with another study on T cells in Graves' hyperthyroidism and ophthalmopathy. That source adds: The TCR CDR3 was amplified in a first-round RT-PCR using the HTBI primer set.

The genes are TRBV7-3 and TRBJ2-3, with 12 bases lining up with TRBD2. This specimen was peripheral blood mononuclear cells (PBMCs), taken at new diagnosis, from a patient treated with antithyroid drugs. The sequence came from a woman under 40 with Graves disease. The CDR3 sequence is CASSNNFLAGGITDTQYF. The CDR3 region has the DNA TGTGCCAGCAGCAACAATTTCCTAGCGGGAGGGATCACAGATACGCAGTATTTT.